Below, one TCR beta chain is given with its context. This sample is part of a study of blood T cell repertoires in COVID-19. Across the study: The samples span acute and convalescent COVID-19 from the United States, Italy and Spain.

Sequencing used immunoSEQ multiplex PCR; TCRdb keeps in-frame clones, though not all of them. The data hold 150,000 or so clones, with more than 80% observed a single time. The CDR3 totals 14 residues. With 4 bases removed from V and 4 bases from J, the gap between germline ends came to 14 bases. Germline V gene sequence: CDR1 SQVTM, CDR2 ANQGSEA. This chain links TRBV29-1 with TRBJ1-5, with TRBD1 as a possible D gene (5 bases). The source is a man over 45 with acute or convalescent COVID-19. Sequencing was performed on peripheral blood. The CDR3 region has the DNA TGCAGCGTTGCCCCCGGGACTACAAATCAGCCCCAGCATTTT. It yields the protein CSVAPGTTNQPQHF.